Described below is a single TCR beta chain sequence and its context. These data are taken from a study of cytomegalovirus exposure and HLA in healthy donors. Primers included in the PCR were 60 Vbeta and 13 Jbeta primers. Sequenced by immunoSEQ multiplex PCR; TCRdb stores in-frame clones only, minus some. Among around 140,000 clones listed, around 77% were seen once. The CDR3 runs 11 residues. The germline V gene has CDR1 SEHNR and CDR2 FQNEAQ (reference sequence). V lost 5 bases and J lost 8, with 9 bases in between. The genes are TRBV7-9 and TRBJ1-2; no firm D call. The TCR originated in a male donor in good health and CMV-seropositive. Sequenced input: PBMCs. DNA of the CDR3: TGTGCCAGCAGCCTAACGGAGGGCTACACCTTC. Translated, it gives CASSLTEGYTF.